Reported below is one T cell receptor (beta chain). The data are from a study of blood T cell repertoires in COVID-19. Looking at the study overall: Material from acute and convalescent COVID-19 was sourced from the United States, Italy and Spain.

Here immunoSEQ multiplex PCR was the method, and the copy in TCRdb shows in-frame clones only, minus some. This sample has 200,000 to 250,000 clones; 83% occur once, and the top ten carry about 5.3%. Participants were aged roughly 18 to 89 years from approximately 25 US areas. Cohort assignment relied on participant-reported clinical history. During the 2 weeks before they entered the study, exposed participants had met someone with a PCR-confirmed or clinician-diagnosed COVID-19 case. This receptor was obtained from a woman aged 45-65 years who had been exposed to COVID-19. Sequenced material: PBMCs or T cells enriched from blood (not recorded which).

CDR3 coding DNA: TGTGCCAGCAGCCTAAGGACAGGGGATGGTAGTTCACCCCTCCACTTT. Amino acid sequence: CASSLRTGDGSSPLHF. The chain links TRBV5-4 to TRBJ1-6; 9 positions agree with TRBD1. Germline CDR1 SGHNT, CDR2 YYREEE (reference sequence). The CDR3 loop spans 16 amino acids. V was pared by 4 bases and J by 9 bases, with 11 bases of the junction left unmatched.